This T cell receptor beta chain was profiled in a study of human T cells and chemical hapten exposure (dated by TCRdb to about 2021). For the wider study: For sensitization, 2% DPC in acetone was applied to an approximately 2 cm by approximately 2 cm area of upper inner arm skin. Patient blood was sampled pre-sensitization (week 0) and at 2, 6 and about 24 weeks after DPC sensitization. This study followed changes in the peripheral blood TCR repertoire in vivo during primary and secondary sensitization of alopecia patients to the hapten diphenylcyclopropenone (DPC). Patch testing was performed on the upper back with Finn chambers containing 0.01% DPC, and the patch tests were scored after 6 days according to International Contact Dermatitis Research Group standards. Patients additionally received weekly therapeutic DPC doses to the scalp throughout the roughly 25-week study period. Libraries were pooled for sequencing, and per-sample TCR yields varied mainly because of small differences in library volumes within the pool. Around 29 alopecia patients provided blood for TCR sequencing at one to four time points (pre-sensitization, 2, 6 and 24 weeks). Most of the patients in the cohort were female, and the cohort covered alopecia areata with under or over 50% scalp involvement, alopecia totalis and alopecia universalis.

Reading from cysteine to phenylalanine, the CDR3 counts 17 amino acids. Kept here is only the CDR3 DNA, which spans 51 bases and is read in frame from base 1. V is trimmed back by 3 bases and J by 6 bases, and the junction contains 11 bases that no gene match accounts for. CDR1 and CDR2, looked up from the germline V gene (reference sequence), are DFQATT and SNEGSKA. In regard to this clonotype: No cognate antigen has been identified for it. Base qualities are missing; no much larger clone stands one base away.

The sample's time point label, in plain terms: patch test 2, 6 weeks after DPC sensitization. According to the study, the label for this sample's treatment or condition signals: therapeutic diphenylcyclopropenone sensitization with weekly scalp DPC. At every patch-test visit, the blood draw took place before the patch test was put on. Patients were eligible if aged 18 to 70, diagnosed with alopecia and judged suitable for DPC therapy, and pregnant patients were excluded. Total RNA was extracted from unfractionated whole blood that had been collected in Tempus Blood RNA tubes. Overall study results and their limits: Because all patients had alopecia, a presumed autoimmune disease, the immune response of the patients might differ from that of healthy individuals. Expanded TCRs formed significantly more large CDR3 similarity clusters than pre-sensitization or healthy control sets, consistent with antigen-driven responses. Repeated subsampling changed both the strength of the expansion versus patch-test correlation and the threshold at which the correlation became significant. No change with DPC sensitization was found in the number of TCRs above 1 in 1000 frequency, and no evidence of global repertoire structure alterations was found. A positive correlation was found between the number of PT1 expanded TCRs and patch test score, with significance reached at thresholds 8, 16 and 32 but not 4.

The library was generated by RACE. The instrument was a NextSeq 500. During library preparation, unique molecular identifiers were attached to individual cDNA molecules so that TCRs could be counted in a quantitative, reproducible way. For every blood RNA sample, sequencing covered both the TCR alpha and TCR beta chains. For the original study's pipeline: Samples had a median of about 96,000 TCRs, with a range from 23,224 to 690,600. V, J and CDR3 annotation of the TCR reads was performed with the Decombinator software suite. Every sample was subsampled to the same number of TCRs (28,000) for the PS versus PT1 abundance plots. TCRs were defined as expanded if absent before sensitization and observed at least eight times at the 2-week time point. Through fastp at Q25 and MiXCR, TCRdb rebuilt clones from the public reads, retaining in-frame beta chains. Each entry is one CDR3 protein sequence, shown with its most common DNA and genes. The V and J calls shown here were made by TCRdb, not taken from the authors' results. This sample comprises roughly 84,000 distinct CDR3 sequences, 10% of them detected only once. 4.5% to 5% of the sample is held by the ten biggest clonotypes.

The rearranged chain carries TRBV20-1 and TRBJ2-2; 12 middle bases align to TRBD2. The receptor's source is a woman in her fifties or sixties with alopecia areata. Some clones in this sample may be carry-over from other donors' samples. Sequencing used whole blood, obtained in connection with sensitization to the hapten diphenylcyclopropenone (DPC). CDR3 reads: CSASPLAGGPIPGELFF. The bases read TGCAGTGCTAGTCCTCTAGCGGGAGGGCCTATTCCCGGGGAGCTGTTTTTT.